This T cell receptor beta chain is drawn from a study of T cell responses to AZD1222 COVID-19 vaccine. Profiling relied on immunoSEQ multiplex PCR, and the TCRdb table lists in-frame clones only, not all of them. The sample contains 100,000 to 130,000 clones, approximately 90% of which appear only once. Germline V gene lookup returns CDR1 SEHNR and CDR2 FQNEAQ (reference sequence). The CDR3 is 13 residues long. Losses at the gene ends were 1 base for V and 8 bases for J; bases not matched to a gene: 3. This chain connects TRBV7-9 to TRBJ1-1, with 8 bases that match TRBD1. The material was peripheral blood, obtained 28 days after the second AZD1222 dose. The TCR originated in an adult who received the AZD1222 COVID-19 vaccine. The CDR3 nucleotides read TGTGCCAGCAGCTTAGGGAACAGGGGGGAAGCTTTCTTT. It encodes CASSLGNRGEAFF. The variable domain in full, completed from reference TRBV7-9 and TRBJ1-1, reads DTGVSQNPRHKITKRGQNVTFRCDPISEHNRLYWYRQTLGQGPEFLTYFQNEAQLEKSRLLSDRFSAERPKGSFSTLEIQRTEQGDSAMYLCASSLGNRGEAFFGQGTRLTVV.